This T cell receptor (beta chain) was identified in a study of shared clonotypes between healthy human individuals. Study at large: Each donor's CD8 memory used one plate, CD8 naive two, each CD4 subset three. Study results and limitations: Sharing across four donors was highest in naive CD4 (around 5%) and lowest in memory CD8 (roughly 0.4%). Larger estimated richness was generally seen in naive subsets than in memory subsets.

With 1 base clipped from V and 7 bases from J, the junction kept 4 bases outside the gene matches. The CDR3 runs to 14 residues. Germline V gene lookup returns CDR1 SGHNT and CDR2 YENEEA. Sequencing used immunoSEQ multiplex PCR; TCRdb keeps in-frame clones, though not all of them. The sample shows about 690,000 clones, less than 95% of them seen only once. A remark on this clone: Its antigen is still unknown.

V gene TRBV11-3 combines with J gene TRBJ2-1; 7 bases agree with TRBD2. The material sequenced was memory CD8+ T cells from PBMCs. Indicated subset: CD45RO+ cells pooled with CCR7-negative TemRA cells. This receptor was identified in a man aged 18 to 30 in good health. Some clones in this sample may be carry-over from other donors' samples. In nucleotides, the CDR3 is TGTGCCAGCAGCTTAGCGGGAGGTTGGAATGAGCAGTTCTTC. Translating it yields CASSLAGGWNEQFF. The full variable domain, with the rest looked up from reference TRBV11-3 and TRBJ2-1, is EAGVVQSPRYKIIEKKQPVAFWCNPISGHNTLYWYLQNLGQGPELLIRYENEEAVDDSQLPKDRFSAERLKGVDSTLKIQPAELGDSAVYLCASSLAGGWNEQFFGPGTRLTVL.